The source of this T cell receptor (beta chain) is a study of blood T cell repertoires in COVID-19. The protocol was immunoSEQ multiplex PCR, while the TCRdb copy is restricted to in-frame clones and leaves out a portion. Of some 360,000 clones listed, approximately 91% are singletons. Per germline, CDR1 SGHRS and CDR2 YFSETQ. J was trimmed by 5 bases and V by 3 bases; bases with no gene match: 14. The CDR3 is 17 residues long. V and J are TRBV5-1 and TRBJ2-1; 7 bases are a match to TRBD2. This clonotype originated in a woman younger than 45 who had been exposed to COVID-19. Source material: PBMCs or T cells enriched from blood (not recorded which). The CDR3 here is CASSYSLATDWHNEQFF. The CDR3 DNA follows: TGCGCCAGCAGCTACTCACTAGCGACCGATTGGCACAATGAGCAGTTCTTC.